This T cell receptor beta chain was sequenced for a study of blood T cell repertoires in COVID-19. The CDR3 is 16 residues long. The germline V gene has CDR1 ENHRY and CDR2 SYGVKD. V lost 0 bases to trimming and J lost 4 bases; unmatched junction nucleotides: 3. TCRdb's copy holds only in-frame clones and misses some; the assay was immunoSEQ multiplex PCR. The sample shows approximately 69,000 clones, 70% to 90% of them seen only once. This receptor was taken from a man between 50 and 59 years old with acute or convalescent COVID-19. This chain joins TRBV10-3 and TRBJ2-1, with TRBD2 matching 10 bases. The sequencing sample was made of peripheral blood. This CDR3 is CAISESERGGYNEQFF. Here the CDR3 DNA reads TGTGCCATCAGTGAGTCGGAGCGGGGGGGATACAATGAGCAGTTCTTC.